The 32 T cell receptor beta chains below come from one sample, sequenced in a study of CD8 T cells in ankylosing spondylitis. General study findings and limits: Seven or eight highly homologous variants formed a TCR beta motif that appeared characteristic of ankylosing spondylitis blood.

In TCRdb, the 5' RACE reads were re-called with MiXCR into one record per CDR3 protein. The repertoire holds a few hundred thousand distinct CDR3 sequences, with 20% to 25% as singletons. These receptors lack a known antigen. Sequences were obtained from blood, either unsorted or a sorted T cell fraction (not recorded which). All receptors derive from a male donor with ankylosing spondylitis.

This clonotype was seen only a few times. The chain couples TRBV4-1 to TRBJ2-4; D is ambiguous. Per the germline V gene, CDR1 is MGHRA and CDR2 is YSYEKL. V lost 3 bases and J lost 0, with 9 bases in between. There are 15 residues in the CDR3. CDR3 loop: CASSQGFSAKNIQYF. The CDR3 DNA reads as TGCGCCAGCAGCCAGGGGTTCTCAGCCAAAAACATTCAGTACTTC.

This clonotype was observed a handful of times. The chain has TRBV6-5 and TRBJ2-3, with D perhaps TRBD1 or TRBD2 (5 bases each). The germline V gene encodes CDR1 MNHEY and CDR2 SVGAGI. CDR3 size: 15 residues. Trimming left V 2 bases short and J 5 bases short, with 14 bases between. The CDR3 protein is CASSYGTDVGDTQYF. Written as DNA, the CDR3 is TGTGCCAGCAGTTACGGGACCGATGTAGGAGATACGCAGTATTTT.

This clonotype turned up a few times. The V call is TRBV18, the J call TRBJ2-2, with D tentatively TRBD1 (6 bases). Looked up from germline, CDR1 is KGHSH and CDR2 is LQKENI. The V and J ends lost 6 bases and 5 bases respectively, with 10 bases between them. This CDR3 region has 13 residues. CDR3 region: CASSEDRTGELFF. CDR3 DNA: TGTGCCAGCTCCGAGGACAGAACCGGGGAGCTGTTTTTT.

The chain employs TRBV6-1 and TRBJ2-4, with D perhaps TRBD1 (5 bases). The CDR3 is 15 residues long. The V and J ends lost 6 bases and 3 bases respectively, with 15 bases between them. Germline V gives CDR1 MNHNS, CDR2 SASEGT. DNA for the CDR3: TGTGCCAGCAGCACCACTACAAGGGGCAAAAACATTCAGTACTTC. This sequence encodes CASSTTTRGKNIQYF.

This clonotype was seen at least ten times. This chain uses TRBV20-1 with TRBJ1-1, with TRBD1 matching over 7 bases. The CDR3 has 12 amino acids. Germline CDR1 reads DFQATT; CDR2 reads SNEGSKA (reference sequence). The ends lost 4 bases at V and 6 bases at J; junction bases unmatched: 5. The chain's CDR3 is CSATRQGPEAFF. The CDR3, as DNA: TGCAGTGCTACCCGACAGGGCCCTGAAGCTTTCTTT.

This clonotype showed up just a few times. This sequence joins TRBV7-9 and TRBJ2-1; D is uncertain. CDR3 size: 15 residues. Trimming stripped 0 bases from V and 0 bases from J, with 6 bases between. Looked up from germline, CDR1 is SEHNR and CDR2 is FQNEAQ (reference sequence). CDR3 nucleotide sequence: TGTGCCAGCAGCTTAGCTAGGAGCTCCTACAATGAGCAGTTCTTC. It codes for CASSLARSSYNEQFF.

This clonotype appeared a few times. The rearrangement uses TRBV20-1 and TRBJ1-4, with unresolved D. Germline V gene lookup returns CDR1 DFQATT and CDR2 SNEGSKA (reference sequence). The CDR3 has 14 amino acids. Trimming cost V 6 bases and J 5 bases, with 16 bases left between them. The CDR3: CSARRAGGNEKLFF. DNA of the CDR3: TGCAGTGCCCGACGGGCAGGAGGGAATGAAAAACTGTTTTTT.

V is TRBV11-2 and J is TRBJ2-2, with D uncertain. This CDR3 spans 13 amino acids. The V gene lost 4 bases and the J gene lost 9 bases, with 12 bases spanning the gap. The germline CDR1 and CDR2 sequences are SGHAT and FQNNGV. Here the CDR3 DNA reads TGTGCCAGCAGCTCCCAATTGAGGTGGGAGCTGTTTTTT. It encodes CASSSQLRWELFF. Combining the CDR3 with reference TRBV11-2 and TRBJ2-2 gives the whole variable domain EAGVAQSPRYKIIEKRQSVAFWCNPISGHATLYWYQQILGQGPKLLIQFQNNGVVDDSQLPKDRFSAERLKGVDSTLKIQPAKLEDSAVYLCASSSQLRWELFFGEGSRLTVL.

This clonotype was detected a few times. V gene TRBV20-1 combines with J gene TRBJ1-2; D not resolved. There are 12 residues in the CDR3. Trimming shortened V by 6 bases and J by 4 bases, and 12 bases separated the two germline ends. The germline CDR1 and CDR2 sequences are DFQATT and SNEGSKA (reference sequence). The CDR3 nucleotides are TGCAGTGCCAGCCGGCCAAGCTATGGCTACACCTTC. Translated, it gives CSASRPSYGYTF.

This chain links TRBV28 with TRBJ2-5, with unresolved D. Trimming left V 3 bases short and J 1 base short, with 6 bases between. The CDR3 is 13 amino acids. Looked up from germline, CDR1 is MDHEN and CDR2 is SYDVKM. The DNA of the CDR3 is TGTGCCAGCAGTTTTTGGACCCAAGAGACCCAGTACTTC. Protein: CASSFWTQETQYF.

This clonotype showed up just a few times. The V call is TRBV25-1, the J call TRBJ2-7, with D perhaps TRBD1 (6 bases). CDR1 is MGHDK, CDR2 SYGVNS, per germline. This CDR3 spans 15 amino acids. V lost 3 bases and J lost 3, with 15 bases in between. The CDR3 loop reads CASSERQVPFYEQYF. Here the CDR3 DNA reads TGTGCCAGCAGTGAGAGACAGGTCCCCTTCTACGAGCAGTACTTC.

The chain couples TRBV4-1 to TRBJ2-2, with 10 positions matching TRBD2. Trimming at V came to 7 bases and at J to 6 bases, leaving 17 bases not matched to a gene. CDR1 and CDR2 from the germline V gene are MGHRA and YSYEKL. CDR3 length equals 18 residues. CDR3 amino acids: CASKTYSGRSFGAGELFF. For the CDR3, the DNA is TGCGCCAGCAAAACCTATAGCGGGAGGTCCTTCGGGGCCGGGGAGCTGTTTTTT.

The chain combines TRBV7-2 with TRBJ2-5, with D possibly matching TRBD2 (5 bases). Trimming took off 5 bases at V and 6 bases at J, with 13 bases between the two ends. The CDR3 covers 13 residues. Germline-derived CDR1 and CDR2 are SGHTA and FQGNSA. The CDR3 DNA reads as TGTGCCAGCAGCCCCCCGACTAAGAAGACCCAGTACTTC. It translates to CASSPPTKKTQYF.

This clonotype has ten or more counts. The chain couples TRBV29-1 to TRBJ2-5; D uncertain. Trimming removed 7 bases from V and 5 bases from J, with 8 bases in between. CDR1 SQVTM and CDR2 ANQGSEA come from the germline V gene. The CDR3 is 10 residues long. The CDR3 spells CSAEWETQYF. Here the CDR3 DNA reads TGCAGCGCCGAGTGGGAGACCCAGTACTTC.

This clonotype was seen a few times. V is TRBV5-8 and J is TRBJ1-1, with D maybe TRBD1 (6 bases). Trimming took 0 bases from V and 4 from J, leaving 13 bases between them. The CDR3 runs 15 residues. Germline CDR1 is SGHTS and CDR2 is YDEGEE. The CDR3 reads CASSLGRGPITEAFF. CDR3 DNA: TGTGCCAGCAGCTTGGGGCGGGGGCCCATCACTGAAGCTTTCTTT.

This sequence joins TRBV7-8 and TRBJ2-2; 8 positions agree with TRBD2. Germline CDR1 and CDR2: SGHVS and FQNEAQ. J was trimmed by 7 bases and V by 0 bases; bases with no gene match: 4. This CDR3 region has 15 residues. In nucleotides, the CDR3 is TGTGCCAGCAGCTTAGCAATAGCGGGAAACGGGGAGCTGTTTTTT. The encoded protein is CASSLAIAGNGELFF.

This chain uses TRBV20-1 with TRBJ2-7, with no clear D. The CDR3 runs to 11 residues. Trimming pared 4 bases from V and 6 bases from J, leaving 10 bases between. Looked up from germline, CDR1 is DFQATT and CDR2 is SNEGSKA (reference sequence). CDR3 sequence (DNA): TGCAGTGCTACCCGGTTTTTCGAGCAGTACTTC. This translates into CSATRFFEQYF.

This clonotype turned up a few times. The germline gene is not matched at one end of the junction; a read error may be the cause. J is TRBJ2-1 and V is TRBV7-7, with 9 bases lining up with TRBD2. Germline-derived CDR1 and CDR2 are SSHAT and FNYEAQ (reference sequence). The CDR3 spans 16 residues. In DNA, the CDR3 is TGTGCTAGCAGCTTAGTTAGCGGGAGCTCCTACAATGAGCAGTTCTTC. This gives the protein CASSLVSGSSYNEQFF.

The CDR3 DNA reads as TGTGCCACCAGACTAGCGGGAGTAGGGGTAGGGGGCGAAGAGACCCAGTACTTC. The encoded protein is CATRLAGVGVGGEETQYF. The rearrangement links TRBV10-3 to TRBJ2-5; 12 positions match TRBD2. CDR3 size: 18 residues. After removal of 10 bases from V and 3 bases from J, the junction contained 18 bases not matched to a gene. Germline loops: CDR1 ENHRY, CDR2 SYGVKD.

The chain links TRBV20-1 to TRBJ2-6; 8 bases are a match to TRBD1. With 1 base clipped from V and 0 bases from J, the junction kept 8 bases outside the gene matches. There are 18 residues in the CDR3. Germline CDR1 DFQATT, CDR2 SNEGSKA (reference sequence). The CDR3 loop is CSARVGTGFGSGANVLTF. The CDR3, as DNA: TGCAGTGCTAGAGTTGGGACAGGTTTTGGCTCTGGGGCCAACGTCCTGACTTTC.

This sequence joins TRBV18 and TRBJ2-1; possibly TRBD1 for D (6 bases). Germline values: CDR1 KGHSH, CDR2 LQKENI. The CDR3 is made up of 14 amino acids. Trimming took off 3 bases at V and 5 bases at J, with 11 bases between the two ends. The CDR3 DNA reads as TGTGCCAGCTCACCGAGGCAGGGGCACAATGAGCAGTTCTTC. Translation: CASSPRQGHNEQFF.

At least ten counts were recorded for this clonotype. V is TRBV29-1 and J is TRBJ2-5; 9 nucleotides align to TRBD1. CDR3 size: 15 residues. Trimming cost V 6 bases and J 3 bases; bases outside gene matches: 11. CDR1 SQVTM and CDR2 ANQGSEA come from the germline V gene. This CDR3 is CSVKDRGGMEETQYF. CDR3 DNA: TGCAGCGTCAAGGACAGGGGCGGGATGGAAGAGACCCAGTACTTC.

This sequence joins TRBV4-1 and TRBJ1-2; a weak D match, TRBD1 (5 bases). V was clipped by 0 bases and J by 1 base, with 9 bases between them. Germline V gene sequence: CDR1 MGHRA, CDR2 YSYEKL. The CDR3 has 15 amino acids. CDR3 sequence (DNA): TGCGCCAGCAGCCAAGATGACAGATTTAACTATGGCTACACCTTC. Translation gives CASSQDDRFNYGYTF.

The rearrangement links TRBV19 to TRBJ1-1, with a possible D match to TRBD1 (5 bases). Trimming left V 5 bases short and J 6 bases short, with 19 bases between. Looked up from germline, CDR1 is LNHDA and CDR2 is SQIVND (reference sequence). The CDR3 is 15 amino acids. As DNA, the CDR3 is TGTGCCAGTAGTCCGAGCTCCGGGGCGGCCTCTGAAGCTTTCTTT. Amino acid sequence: CASSPSSGAASEAFF.

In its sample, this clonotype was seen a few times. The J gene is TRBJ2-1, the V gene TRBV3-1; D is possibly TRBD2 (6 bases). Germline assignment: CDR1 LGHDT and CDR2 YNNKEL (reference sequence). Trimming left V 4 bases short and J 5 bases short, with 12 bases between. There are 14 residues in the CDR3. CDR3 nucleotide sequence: TGTGCCAGCAGCCTCCCCTGGGGGGACAATGAGCAGTTCTTC. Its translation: CASSLPWGDNEQFF.

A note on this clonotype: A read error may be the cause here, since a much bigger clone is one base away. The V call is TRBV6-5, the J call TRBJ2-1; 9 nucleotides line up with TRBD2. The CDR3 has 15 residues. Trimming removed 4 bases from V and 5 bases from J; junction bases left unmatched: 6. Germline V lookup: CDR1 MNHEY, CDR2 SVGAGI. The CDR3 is CASSFQAGGNNEQFF. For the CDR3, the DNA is TGTGCCAGCAGTTTCCAAGCGGGAGGCAACAATGAGCAGTTCTTC.

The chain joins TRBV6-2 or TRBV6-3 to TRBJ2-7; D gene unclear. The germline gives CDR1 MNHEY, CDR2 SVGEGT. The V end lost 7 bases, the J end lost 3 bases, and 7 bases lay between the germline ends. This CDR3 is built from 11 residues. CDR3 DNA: TGTGCCAGCACAGATCGCTACGAGCAGTACTTC. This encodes CASTDRYEQYF.

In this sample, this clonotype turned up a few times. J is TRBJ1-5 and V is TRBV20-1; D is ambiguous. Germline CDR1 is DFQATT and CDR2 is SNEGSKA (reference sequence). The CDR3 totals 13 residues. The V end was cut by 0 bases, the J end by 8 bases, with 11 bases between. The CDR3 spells CSARDALIEPQHF. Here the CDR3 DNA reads TGCAGTGCTAGAGACGCCCTGATCGAGCCCCAGCATTTT.

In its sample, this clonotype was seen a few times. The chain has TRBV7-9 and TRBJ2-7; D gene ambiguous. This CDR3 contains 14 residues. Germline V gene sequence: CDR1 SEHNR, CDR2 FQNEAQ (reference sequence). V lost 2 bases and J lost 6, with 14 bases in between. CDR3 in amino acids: CASSLFTGISEQYF. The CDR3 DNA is TGTGCCAGCAGCTTATTTACTGGGATCAGCGAGCAGTACTTC.

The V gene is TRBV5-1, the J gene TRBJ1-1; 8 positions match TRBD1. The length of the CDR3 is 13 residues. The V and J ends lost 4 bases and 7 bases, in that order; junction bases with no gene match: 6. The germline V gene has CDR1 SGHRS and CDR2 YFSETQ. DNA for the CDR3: TGCGCCAGCAGCCGGGCAGGGGGCGGTGAAGCTTTCTTT. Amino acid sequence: CASSRAGGGEAFF. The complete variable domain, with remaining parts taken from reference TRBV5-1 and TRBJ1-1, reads KAGVTQTPRYLIKTRGQQVTLSCSPISGHRSVSWYQQTPGQGLQFLFEYFSETQRNKGNFPGRFSGRQFSNSRSEMNVSTLELGDSALYLCASSRAGGGEAFFGQGTRLTVV.

The CDR3 region has the DNA TGCAGCGTTGGGGGGGCTGAAGCTAACTATGGCTACACCTTC. Protein product: CSVGGAEANYGYTF. The chain has TRBV29-1 and TRBJ1-2; the D gene is possibly TRBD1 (6 bases). The CDR3 spans 14 residues. V was trimmed by 4 bases and J by 0 bases, leaving 12 bases between them. CDR1 is SQVTM, CDR2 ANQGSEA, per germline.

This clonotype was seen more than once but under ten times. In DNA form, the CDR3 reads TGCAGTGCTAGAGATGCGGCAGGGAGCCTAGGGACAGATACGCAGTATTTT. Amino acid sequence: CSARDAAGSLGTDTQYF. The gene calls are TRBV20-1 and TRBJ2-3, with D possibly being TRBD1 or TRBD2 (5 bases each). Trimming cost V 0 bases and J 3 bases, with 19 bases left between them. CDR1 and CDR2 from the germline V gene are DFQATT and SNEGSKA (reference sequence). This CDR3 is 17 amino acids long.